This record looks at one T cell receptor (beta chain) sequence and its context. The method was immunoSEQ multiplex PCR; TCRdb's version includes in-frame clones alone and lacks a portion of them. The sample yields around 250,000 clones, 80% to 85% seen once. This sample stems from a study of blood T cell repertoires in COVID-19. The sequence was obtained from a man aged 45-60 years who had recovered from COVID-19. Sequenced material: PBMCs or T cells enriched from blood (not recorded which).

The CDR3 loop is CASSFSPGQGYNEQFF. The CDR3 nucleotides read TGTGCCAGCAGTTTCAGTCCGGGACAGGGCTACAATGAGCAGTTCTTC. The chain couples TRBV28 to TRBJ2-1; 9 bases map to TRBD1. This CDR3 has 16 amino acids. Per the germline V gene, CDR1 is MDHEN and CDR2 is SYDVKM. Trimming cost V 3 bases and J 3 bases; bases outside gene matches: 6. Drawing the rest from reference TRBV28 and TRBJ2-1, the complete variable domain is DVKVTQSSRYLVKRTGEKVFLECVQDMDHENMFWYRQDPGLGLRLIYFSYDVKMKEKGDIPEGYSVSREKKERFSLILESASTNQTSMYLCASSFSPGQGYNEQFFGPGTRLTVL.